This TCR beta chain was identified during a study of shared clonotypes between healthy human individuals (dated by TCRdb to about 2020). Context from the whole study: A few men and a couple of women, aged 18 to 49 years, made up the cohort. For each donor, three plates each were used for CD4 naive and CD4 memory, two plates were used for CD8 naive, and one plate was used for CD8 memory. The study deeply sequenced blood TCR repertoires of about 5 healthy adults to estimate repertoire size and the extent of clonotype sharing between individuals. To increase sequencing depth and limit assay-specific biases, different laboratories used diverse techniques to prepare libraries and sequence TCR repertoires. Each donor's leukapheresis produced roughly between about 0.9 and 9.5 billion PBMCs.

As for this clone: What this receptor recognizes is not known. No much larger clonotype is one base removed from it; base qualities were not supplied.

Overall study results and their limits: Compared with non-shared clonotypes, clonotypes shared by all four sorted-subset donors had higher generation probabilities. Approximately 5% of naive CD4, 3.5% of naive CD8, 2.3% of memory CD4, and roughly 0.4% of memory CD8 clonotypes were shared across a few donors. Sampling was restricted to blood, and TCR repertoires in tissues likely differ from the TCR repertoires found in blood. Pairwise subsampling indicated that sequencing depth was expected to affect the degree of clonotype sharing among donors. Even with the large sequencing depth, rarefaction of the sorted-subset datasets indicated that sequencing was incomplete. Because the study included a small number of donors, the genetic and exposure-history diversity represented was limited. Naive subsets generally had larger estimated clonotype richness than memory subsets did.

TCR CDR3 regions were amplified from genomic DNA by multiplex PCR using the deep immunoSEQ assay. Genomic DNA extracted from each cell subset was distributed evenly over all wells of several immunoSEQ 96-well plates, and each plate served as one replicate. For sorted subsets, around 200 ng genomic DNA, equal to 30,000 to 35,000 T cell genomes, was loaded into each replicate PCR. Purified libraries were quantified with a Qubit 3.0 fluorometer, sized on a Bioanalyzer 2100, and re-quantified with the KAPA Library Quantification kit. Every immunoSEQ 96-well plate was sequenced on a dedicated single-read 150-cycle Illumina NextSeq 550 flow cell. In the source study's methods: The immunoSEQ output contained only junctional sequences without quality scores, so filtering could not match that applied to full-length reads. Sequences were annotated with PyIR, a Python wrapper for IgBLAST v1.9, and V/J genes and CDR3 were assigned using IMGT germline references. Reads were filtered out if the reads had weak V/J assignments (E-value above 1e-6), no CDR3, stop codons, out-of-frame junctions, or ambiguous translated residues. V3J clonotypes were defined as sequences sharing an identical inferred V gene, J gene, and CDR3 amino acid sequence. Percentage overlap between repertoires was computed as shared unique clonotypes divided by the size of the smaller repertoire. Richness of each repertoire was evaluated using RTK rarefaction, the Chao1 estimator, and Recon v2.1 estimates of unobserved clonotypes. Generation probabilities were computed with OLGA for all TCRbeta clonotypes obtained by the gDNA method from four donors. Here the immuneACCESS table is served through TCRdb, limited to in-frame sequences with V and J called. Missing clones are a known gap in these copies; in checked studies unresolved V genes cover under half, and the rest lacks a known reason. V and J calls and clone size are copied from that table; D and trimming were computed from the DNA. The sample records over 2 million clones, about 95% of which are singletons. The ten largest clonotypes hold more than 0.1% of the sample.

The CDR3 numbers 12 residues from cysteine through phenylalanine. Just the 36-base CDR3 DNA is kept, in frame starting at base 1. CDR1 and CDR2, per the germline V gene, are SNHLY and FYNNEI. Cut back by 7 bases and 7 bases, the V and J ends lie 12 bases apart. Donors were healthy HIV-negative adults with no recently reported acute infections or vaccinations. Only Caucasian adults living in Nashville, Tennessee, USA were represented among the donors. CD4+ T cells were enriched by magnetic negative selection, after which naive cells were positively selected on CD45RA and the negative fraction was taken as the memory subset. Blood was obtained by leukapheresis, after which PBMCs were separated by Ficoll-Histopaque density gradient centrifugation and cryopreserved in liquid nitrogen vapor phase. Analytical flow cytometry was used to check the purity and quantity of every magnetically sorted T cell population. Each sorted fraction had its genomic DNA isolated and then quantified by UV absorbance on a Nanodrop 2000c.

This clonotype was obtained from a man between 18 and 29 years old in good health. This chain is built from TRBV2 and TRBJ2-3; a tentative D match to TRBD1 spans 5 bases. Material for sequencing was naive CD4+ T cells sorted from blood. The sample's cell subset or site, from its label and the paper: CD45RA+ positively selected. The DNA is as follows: TGTGCCAGCATCCTCACAGGTTATACGCAGTATTTT. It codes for CASILTGYTQYF.